The entry below describes one TCR beta chain. Time point denoted: pretreatment peripheral blood. This record comes from a study of PD-L1 blockade in urothelial cancer. Profiling relied on immunoSEQ multiplex PCR, and the TCRdb table lists in-frame clones only, not all of them. The sample includes more than 15,000 clones, roughly 90% of them seen just once. Per the germline V gene, CDR1 is SGHRS and CDR2 is YFSETQ. This CDR3 contains 15 residues. V lost 0 bases, J lost 4 bases, and 4 bases stayed unmatched. V and J are TRBV5-1 and TRBJ1-3, with 7 positions matching TRBD1. The clonotype originates from a man in his 70s with urothelial cancer. The source material was PBMCs, sampled around atezolizumab (anti-PD-L1) treatment. CDR3 DNA sequence: TGCGCCAGCAGCTTGGCTCCAGGGGGAGGAAACACCATATATTTT. Amino acid sequence: CASSLAPGGGNTIYF.